This TCR beta chain derives from a study of blood T cells in healthy people across ages. The CDR3 covers 13 residues. Trimming shortened V by 0 bases and J by 13 bases, and 15 bases separated the two germline ends. The germline V gene encodes CDR1 DFQATT and CDR2 SNEGSKA (reference sequence). A few counts support this clonotype. Primers used in a second PCR of roughly 6 to 11 cycles were a sample-barcoded 5' primer and a J-beta primer mix. MiXCR was run by TCRdb on the 5' RACE reads, yielding one entry per CDR3 protein. The table lists some 1.7 million distinct CDR3 sequences, over 25% of them singletons.

This TCR derives from a woman aged 30 to 39 in good health. The sequenced sample was blood. This chain uses TRBV20-1 with TRBJ1-4, with unresolved D. CDR3 sequence reads: CSARDGGNVGLFF. DNA for the CDR3: TGCAGTGCTAGAGATGGCGGCAACGTAGGACTGTTTTTT.